The 22 T cell receptor beta chains below all came from one sample that was sequenced in a study of control samples from healthy donors and cancer patients. The table came from immunoSEQ multiplex PCR; TCRdb's copy has only in-frame clones and leaves some out. The repertoire holds 150,000 to 200,000 clones, 93% seen once, with about 4% in the top ten. Material for sequencing was blood. These receptors came from a woman in her sixties in good health.

The genes are TRBV27 and TRBJ2-2; 8 positions match TRBD1. This CDR3 has 14 amino acids. Germline V gene sequence: CDR1 MNHEY, CDR2 SMNVEV (reference sequence). Trimming removed 7 bases from V and 7 bases from J; junction bases left unmatched: 8. The CDR3 loop reads CASNDRGGIGELFF. The CDR3 nucleotides are TGTGCCAGCAACGACAGGGGCGGGATCGGGGAGCTGTTTTTT.

This chain connects TRBV7-9 to TRBJ1-5; D gene uncertain. Germline assignment: CDR1 SEHNR and CDR2 FQNEAQ (reference sequence). There are 12 residues in the CDR3. The ends were cut back, 6 bases at V and 5 bases at J, with 8 bases in the middle. CDR3 bases: TGTGCCAGCAGGCGGGAAGATCAGCCCCAGCATTTT. Its translation: CASRREDQPQHF.

The chain carries TRBV18 and TRBJ2-2; 9 bases are a match to TRBD1. Germline loops: CDR1 KGHSH, CDR2 LQKENI. The CDR3 is 14 amino acids. With V trimmed by 5 bases and J by 5 bases, 3 bases remained unmatched. CDR3 coding DNA: TGTGCCAGCTCAAGGACAGGGGATACCGGGGAGCTGTTTTTT. Translated: CASSRTGDTGELFF.

This clone was seen only once. The chain employs TRBV6-2 or TRBV6-3 and TRBJ1-2; 10 bases are shared with TRBD1. Germline V gene sequence: CDR1 MNHEY, CDR2 SVGEGT. J lost 1 base, V lost 6 bases, and 5 bases had no gene match. The CDR3 covers 15 residues. CDR3 DNA: TGTGCCAGCAGCGAAGGGACAGGGGATAACTATGGCTACACCTTC. Encoded protein: CASSEGTGDNYGYTF.

The chain links TRBV18 to TRBJ1-1; maybe TRBD1 (5 bases). Germline V gene sequence: CDR1 KGHSH, CDR2 LQKENI. Trimming stripped 6 bases from V and 2 bases from J, with 13 bases between. This CDR3 has 14 amino acids. For the CDR3, the DNA is TGTGCCAGCTCGCAGACCAGGGATAACACTGAAGCTTTCTTT. Residues: CASSQTRDNTEAFF.

This clone occurred once. The rearrangement joins TRBV4-3 to TRBJ2-4; D may be TRBD2 (5 bases). The CDR3 runs 19 residues. Trimming removed 2 bases from V and 7 bases from J, with 27 bases in between. Germline V lookup: CDR1 LGHNA, CDR2 YSLEER. As DNA, the CDR3 is TGCGCCAGCAGCCAATCTCTATGGGAGACCGGTAAATCCGGGAACATTCAGTACTTC. As protein: CASSQSLWETGKSGNIQYF.

The chain uses TRBV29-1 and TRBJ2-7; no firm D call. The CDR3 loop spans 12 amino acids. Trimming cost V 6 bases and J 3 bases, with 12 bases left between them. Germline lookup yields CDR1 SQVTM and CDR2 ANQGSEA. CDR3 bases: TGCAGCGTCCGCCTCGTTGACTACGAGCAGTACTTC. Its protein product is CSVRLVDYEQYF.

This clone has just a few counts. The gene calls are TRBV12-5 and TRBJ1-2; D may be TRBD1 (6 bases). V was pared by 10 bases and J by 6 bases, with 18 bases between. Germline CDR1 and CDR2: LGHNT and FRNRAP. This CDR3 comprises 13 residues. The CDR3 here is CATSLGGRDGYTF. DNA for the CDR3: TGTGCTACCAGCTTGGGGGGGCGCGATGGCTACACCTTC.

The chain is built from TRBV6-5 and TRBJ1-5; D uncertain. Trimming removed 5 bases from V and 5 bases from J, with 10 bases in between. Germline lookup yields CDR1 MNHEY and CDR2 SVGAGI. The CDR3 runs to 13 residues. The CDR3 DNA reads TGTGCCAGCAGTACCCAGACCGATCAGCCCCAGCATTTT. It translates to CASSTQTDQPQHF.

The rearrangement uses TRBV7-2 and TRBJ2-7; 9 bases agree with TRBD2. The CDR3 consists of 17 residues. V dropped 4 bases and J dropped 0; count of bases not matched to a gene: 10. The germline gives CDR1 SGHTA, CDR2 FQGNSA. CDR3 in DNA: TGTGCCAGCAGCTCCCGGGCTAGCGGGACGAGCTCCTACGAGCAGTACTTC. This gives the protein CASSSRASGTSSYEQYF.

The chain is built from TRBV7-9 and TRBJ1-1; D uncertain. Looked up from germline, CDR1 is SEHNR and CDR2 is FQNEAQ (reference sequence). The CDR3 spans 13 residues. Trimming took off 1 base at V and 2 bases at J, with 5 bases between the two ends. The CDR3 protein is CASSLGRNTEAFF. For the CDR3, the DNA is TGTGCCAGCAGCTTAGGGCGAAACACTGAAGCTTTCTTT.

The gene calls are TRBV3-1 (or the pseudogene TRBV3-2) and TRBJ1-1, with a tentative D call TRBD1 (6 bases). The germline CDR1 and CDR2 sequences are LGHDT and YNNKEL (reference sequence). This CDR3 contains 18 residues. Trimming stripped 0 bases from V and 3 bases from J, with 20 bases between. The CDR3, as DNA: TGTGCCAGCAGCCAAGATCGGGGGGCGGTCCCGGGCGACACTGAAGCTTTCTTT. This gives the protein CASSQDRGAVPGDTEAFF.

The chain has TRBV15 and TRBJ2-2, with a weak D call TRBD1 (6 bases). Germline lookup yields CDR1 LNHNV and CDR2 YYDKDF (reference sequence). This CDR3 has 15 amino acids. The ends were cut back, 6 bases at V and 4 bases at J, with 15 bases in the middle. The CDR3 DNA reads as TGTGCCACCAGGGGGGACAAACTACTCACCGGGGAGCTGTTTTTT. The encoded protein is CATRGDKLLTGELFF. Looking up the rest from reference TRBV15 and TRBJ2-2 gives the full variable domain: DAMVIQNPRYQVTQFGKPVTLSCSQTLNHNVMYWYQQKSSQAPKLLFHYYDKDFNNEADTPDNFQSRRPNTSFCFLDIRSPGLGDTAMYLCATRGDKLLTGELFFGEGSRLTVL.

The gene calls are TRBV6-5 and TRBJ1-1; a weak D match, TRBD1 (6 bases). V dropped 6 bases and J dropped 4 bases, with 15 bases sitting between them. CDR1 MNHEY and CDR2 SVGAGI come from the germline V gene. The CDR3 has 14 amino acids. The chain's CDR3 is CASSPITGFTEAFF. DNA for the CDR3: TGTGCCAGCAGCCCCATAACAGGGTTCACTGAAGCTTTCTTT.

This sequence joins TRBV5-1 and TRBJ1-4, with TRBD1 as a possible D gene (5 bases). The CDR3 length is 16 residues. V lost 4 bases and J 5 bases, leaving 18 bases between the germline ends. From germline, CDR1 is SGHRS and CDR2 YFSETQ. CDR3 bases: TGCGCCAGCAGCAGAGGGTTACAAGGGGCAAATGAAAAACTGTTTTTT. Protein sequence: CASSRGLQGANEKLFF.

The rearrangement joins TRBV18 to TRBJ1-1, with D unclear. CDR1 is KGHSH, CDR2 LQKENI, per germline. The CDR3 runs 15 residues. Trimming took off 0 bases at V and 6 bases at J, with 14 bases between the two ends. The chain's CDR3 is CASSPPSSYWAEAFF. CDR3 DNA: TGTGCCAGCTCACCACCCTCATCCTACTGGGCTGAAGCTTTCTTT. The variable domain in full, with the rest retrieved from reference TRBV18 and TRBJ1-1, is NAGVMQNPRHLVRRRGQEARLRCSPMKGHSHVYWYRQLPEEGLKFMVYLQKENIIDESGMPKERFSAEFPKEGPSILRIQQVVRGDSAAYFCASSPPSSYWAEAFFGQGTRLTVV.

This chain links TRBV5-1 with TRBJ2-2; D not certain. Germline V gene data show CDR1 as SGHRS and CDR2 as YFSETQ. V dropped 4 bases and J dropped 4 bases, with 5 bases sitting between them. CDR3 length: 12 amino acids. CDR3: CASSVSTGELFF. DNA of the CDR3: TGCGCCAGCAGCGTCAGCACCGGGGAGCTGTTTTTT.

This chain connects TRBV6-5 to TRBJ1-2; D is unresolved. The CDR3 is 15 residues long. CDR1 MNHEY and CDR2 SVGAGI come from the germline V gene. Deletions cut 4 bases from V and 2 bases from J, with 14 bases between. CDR3 DNA sequence: TGTGCCAGCAGTTCACCCGGCAGGCTGAACTATGGCTACACCTTC. Protein sequence: CASSSPGRLNYGYTF.

The chain recombines TRBV7-2 with TRBJ2-6, with D possibly matching TRBD1 (5 bases). The CDR3 totals 19 residues. The germline gives CDR1 SGHTA, CDR2 FQGNSA. Trimming took off 1 base at V and 0 bases at J, with 16 bases between the two ends. Written as DNA, the CDR3 is TGTGCCAGCAGCTTAGAGGTGGGGCACCCTTACTCTGGGGCCAACGTCCTGACTTTC. This codes for CASSLEVGHPYSGANVLTF.

The chain combines TRBV4-3 with TRBJ2-3, with 7 bases fitting TRBD2. The CDR3 sequence is 15 residues long. The germline V gene encodes CDR1 LGHNA and CDR2 YSLEER. V shed 1 base and J 8 bases; nucleotides not matched to a gene: 9. The CDR3 nucleotides are TGCGCCAGCAGCCAAGCTGGCCGAGAGCGGGGTACGCAGTATTTT. Translated, it gives CASSQAGRERGTQYF.

The rearrangement uses TRBV7-8 and TRBJ2-7, with 12 positions matching TRBD2. The CDR3 totals 17 residues. The germline V gene has CDR1 SGHVS and CDR2 FQNEAQ. The V segment lost 5 bases and the J segment 3 bases; nucleotides outside the gene matches: 11. This CDR3 reads CASSLKGLAGNFYEQYF. CDR3 sequence (DNA): TGTGCCAGCAGCCTCAAAGGACTAGCGGGGAATTTCTACGAGCAGTACTTC.

V is TRBV7-9 and J is TRBJ2-7; TRBD1 might be the D (7 bases). V was clipped by 7 bases and J by 4 bases, with 17 bases between them. In germline, CDR1 is SEHNR, CDR2 FQNEAQ (reference sequence). The CDR3 totals 14 residues. The CDR3 here is CASTPQGGRYEQYF. The CDR3 nucleotides are TGTGCCAGCACCCCCCAGGGGGGTAGATACGAGCAGTACTTC.